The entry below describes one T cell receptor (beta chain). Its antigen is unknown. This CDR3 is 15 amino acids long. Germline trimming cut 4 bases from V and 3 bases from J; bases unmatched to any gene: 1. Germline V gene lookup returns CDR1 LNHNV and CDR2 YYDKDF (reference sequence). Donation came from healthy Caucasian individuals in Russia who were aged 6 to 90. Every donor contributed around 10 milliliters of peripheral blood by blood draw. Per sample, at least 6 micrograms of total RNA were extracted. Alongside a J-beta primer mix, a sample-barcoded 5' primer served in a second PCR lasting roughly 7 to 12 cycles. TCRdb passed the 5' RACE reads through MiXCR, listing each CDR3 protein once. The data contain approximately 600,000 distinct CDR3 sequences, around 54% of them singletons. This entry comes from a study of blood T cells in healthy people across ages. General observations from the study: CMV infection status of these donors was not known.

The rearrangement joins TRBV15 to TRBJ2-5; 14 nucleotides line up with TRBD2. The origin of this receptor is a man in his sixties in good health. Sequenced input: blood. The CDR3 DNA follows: TGTGCCACCAGCACGGGACTAGCGGGGGAAGAGACCCAGTACTTC. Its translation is CATSTGLAGEETQYF. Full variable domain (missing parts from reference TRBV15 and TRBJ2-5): DAMVIQNPRYQVTQFGKPVTLSCSQTLNHNVMYWYQQKSSQAPKLLFHYYDKDFNNEADTPDNFQSRRPNTSFCFLDIRSPGLGDTAMYLCATSTGLAGEETQYFGPGTRLLVL.